This entry lists 19 T cell receptor beta chains sequenced from one sample in a study of blood T cell repertoires in COVID-19. Method: immunoSEQ multiplex PCR; TCRdb's copy keeps in-frame clones and lacks some. The sample lists around 140,000 clones, more than 75% occurring once. Specimen: PBMCs or T cells enriched from blood (not recorded which). The receptors derive from a man in his sixties who had recovered from COVID-19.

This chain links TRBV28 with TRBJ2-2; possibly TRBD2 for D (6 bases). The CDR3 totals 13 residues. V lost 5 bases and J lost 2, with 6 bases in between. Germline CDR1 MDHEN, CDR2 SYDVKM. The CDR3 DNA reads TGTGCCAGCAGTGGGACTAACACCGGGGAGCTGTTTTTT. Its translation is CASSGTNTGELFF.

The chain links TRBV20-1 to TRBJ2-5, with 9 bases lining up with TRBD2. Germline CDR1 reads DFQATT; CDR2 reads SNEGSKA (reference sequence). This CDR3 has 13 amino acids. Trimming at V came to 3 bases and at J to 7 bases, leaving 6 bases not matched to a gene. The CDR3 sequence is CSASIAGDGTQYF. In DNA, the CDR3 is TGCAGTGCTAGTATAGCGGGGGATGGGACCCAGTACTTC.

This chain uses TRBV5-1 with TRBJ1-1; D uncertain. There are 14 residues in the CDR3. Trimming pared 0 bases from V and 4 bases from J, leaving 10 bases between. Per the germline V gene, CDR1 is SGHRS and CDR2 is YFSETQ. The CDR3 DNA sequence: TGCGCCAGCAGCTTGGGGGCAGTTGGCACTGAAGCTTTCTTT. This codes for CASSLGAVGTEAFF.

The chain is built from TRBV2 and TRBJ2-1; 15 bases map to TRBD2. Germline CDR1 SNHLY, CDR2 FYNNEI. Trimming took 3 bases from V and 8 from J; bases not matched to a gene: 5. This CDR3 comprises 16 residues. The CDR3 DNA reads TGTGCCAGCAGTGAGCTGGGACTAGCGGGAGGAGATGAGCAGTTCTTC. This translates into CASSELGLAGGDEQFF.

The chain employs TRBV2 and TRBJ2-7; no clear D. The CDR3 covers 11 residues. Germline loops: CDR1 SNHLY, CDR2 FYNNEI. V dropped 5 bases and J dropped 6 bases, with 8 bases sitting between them. In DNA, the CDR3 is TGTGCCAGCAGTACGGCGGTCGAGCAGTACTTC. It is translated as CASSTAVEQYF. Full variable domain (rest looked up from reference TRBV2 and TRBJ2-7): EPEVTQTPSHQVTQMGQEVILRCVPISNHLYFYWYRQILGQKVEFLVSFYNNEISEKSEIFDDQFSVERPDGSNFTLKIRSTKLEDSAMYFCASSTAVEQYFGPGTRLTVT.

The chain links TRBV12-3 or TRBV12-4 to TRBJ1-1; no definite D call. Between the trimmed V and J ends, which lost 3 bases and 5 bases, there was a span of 7 bases. This CDR3 is built from 12 residues. The CDR3 region has the DNA TGTGCCAGCAGTTTGAGGGTAACTGAAGCTTTCTTT. Encoded protein: CASSLRVTEAFF.

CDR3 in DNA: TGTGCCAGCAGCTCAGACCCTAGCGGGGGGGTGACGAACACCGGGGAGCTGTTTTTT. Protein: CASSSDPSGGVTNTGELFF. The chain uses TRBV6-6 and TRBJ2-2; 12 bases agree with TRBD2. Germline V gives CDR1 MNHNY, CDR2 SVGAGI (reference sequence). CDR3 length: 19 residues. J gave up 0 bases and V 6 bases, and 11 bases lay outside the gene matches.

The rearrangement uses TRBV6-5 and TRBJ2-7; 7 nucleotides align to TRBD1. The ends lost 5 bases at V and 4 bases at J; junction bases unmatched: 5. CDR1 is MNHEY, CDR2 SVGAGI, per germline. The CDR3 is made up of 13 amino acids. CDR3 DNA sequence: TGTGCCAGCAGTCGACAGGGAGAGTACGAGCAGTACTTC. Its translation: CASSRQGEYEQYF.

Only one count was recorded for this clone. This chain connects TRBV5-4 to TRBJ2-7; 11 bases align to TRBD2. This CDR3 region has 18 residues. The J segment lost 0 bases and the V segment lost 2 bases, leaving 10 bases of the junction unmatched. Germline loops: CDR1 SGHNT, CDR2 YYREEE (reference sequence). The CDR3 sequence is CASSFVRTSGLSSYEQYF. CDR3 DNA sequence: TGTGCCAGCAGCTTTGTTAGGACTAGCGGGCTAAGCTCCTACGAGCAGTACTTC.

V usage is TRBV27 and J usage is TRBJ1-4; TRBD1 is a possible D gene (6 bases). The CDR3 runs 18 residues. V lost 2 bases and J 8 bases, leaving 24 bases between the germline ends. Looked up from germline, CDR1 is MNHEY and CDR2 is SMNVEV (reference sequence). The CDR3 region is CASSLKGTRTLTKEKLFF. CDR3 sequence (DNA): TGTGCCAGCAGTTTAAAGGGGACACGAACACTCACGAAGGAAAAACTGTTTTTT.

The chain uses TRBV4-1 and TRBJ2-3; a possible D gene is TRBD1 (6 bases). The germline CDR1 and CDR2 sequences are MGHRA and YSYEKL. Trimming left V 5 bases short and J 4 bases short, with 19 bases between. The CDR3 is made up of 16 amino acids. The CDR3 loop reads CASSYREDWGPDTQYF. The DNA for the CDR3 is TGCGCCAGCAGCTATCGGGAAGACTGGGGGCCAGATACGCAGTATTTT.

The gene calls are TRBV24-1 and TRBJ2-3, with 12 bases lining up with TRBD2. This CDR3 has 17 residues. V dropped 3 bases and J dropped 3; count of bases not matched to a gene: 6. Germline loops: CDR1 KGHDR, CDR2 SFDVKD. CDR3 residues: CATSDKPGTSGTDTQYF. CDR3 sequence (DNA): TGTGCCACCAGTGATAAACCAGGGACTAGCGGGACAGATACGCAGTATTTT.

The J gene is TRBJ1-1, the V gene TRBV28; the D gene is possibly TRBD1 (6 bases). CDR3 length: 15 amino acids. Germline CDR1 MDHEN, CDR2 SYDVKM. Trimming stripped 5 bases from V and 4 bases from J, with 17 bases between. The CDR3 DNA follows: TGTGCCAGCAGTGGGGTGGCAGGGGCGGGCACTGAAGCTTTCTTT. It yields the protein CASSGVAGAGTEAFF.

CDR3 nucleotides: TGTGCCACCAGCAGAGATCTTCCTTCGACAGGGGCGGTAGATACGCAGTATTTT. This codes for CATSRDLPSTGAVDTQYF. This chain connects TRBV15 to TRBJ2-3; 8 nucleotides line up with TRBD1. This CDR3 comprises 18 residues. CDR1 is LNHNV, CDR2 YYDKDF, per germline (reference sequence). Unmatched junction bases numbered 13, after V lost 0 bases and J lost 5 bases.

The gene calls are TRBV5-6 and TRBJ2-7, with 8 bases identical to TRBD1. Unmatched junction bases numbered 2, after V lost 3 bases and J lost 3 bases. The CDR3 runs to 13 residues. Germline V gene data show CDR1 as SGHDT and CDR2 as YYEEEE. This CDR3 is CASSWDRSYEQYF. In DNA, the CDR3 is TGTGCCAGCAGCTGGGACAGGAGCTACGAGCAGTACTTC.

This chain joins TRBV28 and TRBJ2-7; TRBD1 matches 9 bases. This CDR3 comprises 15 residues. V shed 6 bases, J shed 13 bases, and the junction held 19 bases outside the gene matches. CDR1 and CDR2 (germline): MDHEN, SYDVKM. For the CDR3, the DNA is TGTGCCAGCAGCTCTCCGGGACAGGGTCGGCCTAGCCCCTACTTC. This encodes CASSSPGQGRPSPYF.

The chain has TRBV13 and TRBJ1-1; TRBD1 agrees at 7 bases. The germline V gene encodes CDR1 PRHDT and CDR2 FYEKMQ (reference sequence). Trimming removed 4 bases from V and 2 bases from J; junction bases left unmatched: 7. The CDR3 is made up of 15 amino acids. As DNA, the CDR3 is TGTGCCAGCAGCTGGCGGGACAGCGTCAACACTGAAGCTTTCTTT. Translated, it gives CASSWRDSVNTEAFF.

The chain couples TRBV11-3 to TRBJ2-1, with D possibly being TRBD2 (6 bases). Germline CDR1 reads SGHNT; CDR2 reads YENEEA. The CDR3 has 15 residues. V was clipped by 5 bases and J by 0 bases, with 11 bases between them. The CDR3 DNA sequence: TGTGCCAGCAGCAAAGGACTAAGCTCCTACAATGAGCAGTTCTTC. Protein: CASSKGLSSYNEQFF.

The rearrangement uses TRBV10-1 and TRBJ2-3, with 7 positions matching TRBD1. CDR3 length: 13 amino acids. With V trimmed by 6 bases and J by 8 bases, 8 bases remained unmatched. In germline, CDR1 is WNHNN, CDR2 SYGVQD (reference sequence). The CDR3 bases are TGCGCCAGCAGAGGACAGGTCATGGCTACGCAGTATTTT. This encodes CASRGQVMATQYF.